What follows describes a single T cell receptor beta chain. Its antigen remains unidentified. These data come from a study of OX40 agonist ivuxolimab in advanced cancers. The study's findings and limits: CD8+ T cells showed, on average, more clonal expansion than CD4+ cells.

Profiling relied on immunoSEQ multiplex PCR, and the TCRdb table lists in-frame clones only, not all of them. The repertoire has about 70,000 clones, roughly 77% of them found once; the top ten carry around 5%. The CDR3 is 13 amino acids. Germline V CDR1 and CDR2: SQVTM, ANQGSEA. V lost 6 bases to trimming and J lost 4 bases, with 16 bases between them. Sample: CD4+ or CD8+ T cells sorted from blood, taken in a trial of the OX40 agonist ivuxolimab. This TCR was recovered from an adult with an advanced solid tumor such as melanoma, head and neck, liver or kidney cancer. This sequence joins TRBV29-1 and TRBJ2-7, with D perhaps TRBD1 or TRBD2 (5 bases each). The CDR3 reads CSVRQLSGYEQYF. The CDR3 bases are TGCAGCGTCAGACAGCTTTCGGGATACGAGCAGTACTTC.